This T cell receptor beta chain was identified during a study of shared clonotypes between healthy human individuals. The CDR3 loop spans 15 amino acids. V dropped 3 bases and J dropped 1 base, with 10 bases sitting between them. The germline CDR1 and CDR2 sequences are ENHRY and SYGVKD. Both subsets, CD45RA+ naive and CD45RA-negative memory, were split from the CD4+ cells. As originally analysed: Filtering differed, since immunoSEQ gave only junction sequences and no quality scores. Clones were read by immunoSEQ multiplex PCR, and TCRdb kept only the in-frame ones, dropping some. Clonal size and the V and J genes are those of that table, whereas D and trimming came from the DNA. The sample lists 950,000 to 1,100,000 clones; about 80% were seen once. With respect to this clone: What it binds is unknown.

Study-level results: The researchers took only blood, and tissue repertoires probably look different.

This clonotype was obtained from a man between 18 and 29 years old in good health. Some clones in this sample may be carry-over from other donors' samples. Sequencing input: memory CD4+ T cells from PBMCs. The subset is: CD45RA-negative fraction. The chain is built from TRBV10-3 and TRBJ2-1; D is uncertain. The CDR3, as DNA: TGTGCCATCAGTGAACTAACGGCGTCCTACAATGAGCAGTTCTTC. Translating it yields CAISELTASYNEQFF.